This entry lists 13 T cell receptor beta chains sequenced from one sample in a study of human T cells and chemical hapten exposure. TCRdb reprocessed the RACE reads via MiXCR and lists one record per CDR3 protein. The sample has under 50,000 distinct CDR3 sequences, roughly 13% seen once. Time point reported: patch test 3, about 24 weeks after DPC sensitization. Treatment indicated: therapeutic diphenylcyclopropenone sensitization with weekly scalp DPC. It was unfractionated whole blood from which total RNA was extracted. The source material was whole blood, sampled in connection with sensitization to the hapten diphenylcyclopropenone (DPC). Source of these receptors: a woman between 40 and 55 years old with alopecia areata. Some clones in this sample may be carry-over from other donors' samples.

This clonotype was found many times. The V and J genes are TRBV5-1 and TRBJ2-5, with 9 nucleotides matching TRBD2. In germline, CDR1 is SGHRS, CDR2 YFSETQ. J lost 3 bases, V lost 0 bases, and 9 bases had no gene match. This CDR3 region has 17 residues. The chain's CDR3 is CASSLDPGTSLEETQYF. The CDR3 DNA reads as TGCGCCAGCAGCTTGGACCCTGGGACTAGCTTAGAAGAGACCCAGTACTTC.

The V and J genes are TRBV10-3 and TRBJ1-1; D gene ambiguous. The germline V gene has CDR1 ENHRY and CDR2 SYGVKD. The V gene lost 4 bases and the J gene lost 1 base, with 10 bases spanning the gap. The length of the CDR3 is 14 residues. The CDR3 here is CAISVRTENTEAFF. In DNA, the CDR3 is TGTGCCATCAGTGTACGGACGGAGAACACTGAAGCTTTCTTT.

This clonotype was observed at least ten times. The rearrangement joins TRBV6-5 to TRBJ2-6; D may correspond to TRBD1 or TRBD2 (5 bases each). CDR1 is MNHEY, CDR2 SVGAGI, per germline. Trimming shortened V by 1 base and J by 0 bases, and 10 bases separated the two germline ends. The CDR3 runs to 17 residues. The CDR3 sequence: CASSYLAGSSGANVLTF. In DNA, the CDR3 is TGTGCCAGCAGTTACTTGGCAGGGAGCTCTGGGGCCAACGTCCTGACTTTC.

The V call is TRBV28, the J call TRBJ1-1; D is possibly TRBD1 (6 bases). Germline CDR1 MDHEN, CDR2 SYDVKM. This CDR3 spans 14 amino acids. V lost 5 bases and J 6 bases, leaving 16 bases between the germline ends. CDR3: CASSRDTPGAEAFF. The DNA for the CDR3 is TGTGCCAGCAGTCGGGACACCCCCGGGGCTGAAGCTTTCTTT.

This clonotype came up a few times. As DNA, the CDR3 is TGTGCCAGCCACTTGAATGGGAACACTGAAGCTTTCTTT. Its translation is CASHLNGNTEAFF. The chain links TRBV27 to TRBJ1-1; D not certain. The germline V gene encodes CDR1 MNHEY and CDR2 SMNVEV (reference sequence). V lost 8 bases, J lost 1 base, and 11 bases lay in between. The CDR3 spans 13 residues.

This clonotype was picked up many times. This chain connects TRBV10-3 to TRBJ2-7, with D possibly TRBD1 on 6 matching bases. Germline-derived CDR1 and CDR2 are ENHRY and SYGVKD. The CDR3 is 15 residues long. V lost 6 bases and J lost 0, with 15 bases in between. The CDR3 region is CAISSRGHYSYEQYF. Written as DNA, the CDR3 is TGTGCCATCAGCTCCAGGGGCCACTACTCCTACGAGCAGTACTTC.

A few counts support this clonotype. CDR3 in amino acids: CASTPGQGGYEQYF. The CDR3 nucleotides read TGTGCCAGCACCCCCGGGCAGGGGGGGTACGAGCAGTACTTC. The J gene is TRBJ2-7, the V gene TRBV28; D assignment may be TRBD1 or TRBD2 (7 bases each). Germline lookup yields CDR1 MDHEN and CDR2 SYDVKM. V was clipped by 7 bases and J by 4 bases, with 17 bases between them. This CDR3 comprises 14 residues. Variable domain in full (rest from reference TRBV28 and TRBJ2-7): DVKVTQSSRYLVKRTGEKVFLECVQDMDHENMFWYRQDPGLGLRLIYFSYDVKMKEKGDIPEGYSVSREKKERFSLILESASTNQTSMYLCASTPGQGGYEQYFGPGTRLTVT.

This clonotype was seen repeatedly, ten times or more. The V gene is TRBV19, the J gene TRBJ1-4; D is possibly TRBD1 (6 bases). CDR3 size: 16 residues. The germline V gene encodes CDR1 LNHDA and CDR2 SQIVND (reference sequence). V lost 3 bases and J 5 bases, leaving 16 bases between the germline ends. The chain's CDR3 is CASSMGQIGGNEKLFF. DNA of the CDR3: TGTGCCAGTAGTATGGGGCAGATAGGGGGGAATGAAAAACTGTTTTTT. Drawing the rest from reference TRBV19 and TRBJ1-4, the complete variable domain is DGGITQSPKYLFRKEGQNVTLSCEQNLNHDAMYWYRQDPGQGLRLIYYSQIVNDFQKGDIAEGYSVSREKKESFPLTVTSAQKNPTAFYLCASSMGQIGGNEKLFFGSGTQLSVL.

This clonotype has more than one count but fewer than ten. The genes are TRBV21-1 and TRBJ2-3. TRBV21-1 is listed as a pseudogene. This CDR3 spans 13 amino acids. The CDR3 bases are TGTGCCAGCAGCAAAATGGGAAATCGGACGCAGTATTTT. Its translation: CASSKMGNRTQYF.

In its sample, this clonotype was seen a few times. The chain uses TRBV7-2 and TRBJ2-1; 9 bases line up with TRBD2. J was trimmed by 6 bases and V by 1 base; bases with no gene match: 7. This CDR3 has 16 amino acids. CDR1 is SGHTA, CDR2 FQGNSA, per germline. The chain's CDR3 is CASSLVAGGPGNEQFF. CDR3 nucleotides: TGTGCCAGCAGCTTAGTCGCGGGGGGGCCCGGCAATGAGCAGTTCTTC. Drawing the rest from reference TRBV7-2 and TRBJ2-1, the complete variable domain is GAGVSQSPSNKVTEKGKDVELRCDPISGHTALYWYRQSLGQGLEFLIYFQGNSAPDKSGLPSDRFSAERTGGSVSTLTIQRTQQEDSAVYLCASSLVAGGPGNEQFFGPGTRLTVL.

This clonotype occurred many times. This chain links TRBV21-1 with TRBJ2-4; the table's D call, TRBD1, was not checked against the DNA. TRBV21-1 is shown as a pseudogene. CDR3 length: 20 residues. CDR3 region: CAQRWDSHKFYCLAKNIQYF. The CDR3 region has the DNA TGTGCCCAGCGTTGGGACAGCCATAAATTCTACTGCCTAGCCAAAAACATTCAGTACTTC.

In this sample, this clonotype turned up a few times. V and J are TRBV7-9 and TRBJ1-1; possibly TRBD1 for D (6 bases). Germline lookup yields CDR1 SEHNR and CDR2 FQNEAQ (reference sequence). Trimming cost V 5 bases and J 3 bases, with 10 bases left between them. The CDR3 is 13 residues long. DNA of the CDR3: TGTGCCAGCAGCACAGGGTTGGACACTGAAGCTTTCTTT. Its translation: CASSTGLDTEAFF.

This clonotype was detected a few times. CDR3 bases: TGTGCCATCAGTGATGGGGGGAGTCAGCCCCAGCATTTT. Its protein product is CAISDGGSQPQHF. The V and J genes are TRBV10-3 and TRBJ1-5, with D possibly being TRBD1 (5 bases). This CDR3 region has 13 residues. Trimming pared 3 bases from V and 6 bases from J, leaving 9 bases between. Germline V lookup: CDR1 ENHRY, CDR2 SYGVKD.